This is a list of T cell receptor beta chains from one sample in a study of T cell repertoires in cytomegalovirus infection. MiXCR was run by TCRdb on the reads, yielding one entry per CDR3 protein. The sample yields some 71,000 distinct CDR3 sequences, about 27% seen once. Their antigens are not known. The material sequenced was CD8+ T cells from cultured PBMCs, taken from culture after CMV antigen stimulation. The receptor set was obtained from a human donor in good health (CMV status not recorded). Some clones in this sample may be carry-over from other donors' samples. Each CDR3 is given with its conserved first and last residue. The order of the fields is D gene, clone size, V gene, J gene, CDR3 DNA, CDR3 protein. D genes are given only for firm matches. A clone size is listed for some rows: how often the clone was seen (once, few, many), or a class if it is expanded.

TRBD1,few,TRBV5-1,TRBJ1-2,TGCGCCAGCAGCTTGGAAGGACAGGGGGTCAATGGCTACACCTTC,CASSLEGQGVNGYTF
NA,many,TRBV7-9,TRBJ1-4,TGTGCCAGCAGCTCTGGCAACGGTGCAACTAATGAAAAACTGTTTTTT,CASSSGNGATNEKLFF
NA,few,TRBV7-9,TRBJ1-1,TGTGCCAGCAGTTTGATAGTGGGAACTGAAGCTTTCTTT,CASSLIVGTEAFF
NA,few,TRBV5-5,TRBJ1-5,TGTGCCAGCAGCTTGGGGGGAAGGGGCAATCAGCCCCAGCATTTT,CASSLGGRGNQPQHF
NA,few,TRBV11-3,TRBJ1-1,TGTGCCAGCAGCTTAGTTCGGGACACTGAAGCTTTCTTT,CASSLVRDTEAFF
NA,NA,TRBV12-3/TRBV12-4,TRBJ2-3,TGTGCCAGCAGTTTTGAGCAGGGGTCAGATACGCAGTATTTT,CASSFEQGSDTQYF
NA,many,TRBV7-8,TRBJ2-3,TGTGCCAGCAGCTCAGAGGGGGAGATCACAGATACGCAGTATTTT,CASSSEGEITDTQYF
TRBD2,NA,TRBV11-2,TRBJ2-1,TGTGCCAGCAGCTATCCTAGCGGGGGGGAGTCCTACAATGAGCAGTTCTTC,CASSYPSGGESYNEQFF
TRBD2,many,TRBV12-3/TRBV12-4,TRBJ2-5,TGTGCCAGCAGTCAAGGACTAGCGGGGTTGAAGACCCAGTACTTC,CASSQGLAGLKTQYF
NA,few,TRBV11-3,TRBJ2-5,TGTGCCAGCAGCATGACAGGCGGAGAGACCCAGTACTTC,CASSMTGGETQYF
NA,many,TRBV19,TRBJ1-2,TGTGCCAGTAGTATGTTGTTGGGCAGCCCTTATGGCTACACCTTC,CASSMLLGSPYGYTF
NA,NA,TRBV5-6,TRBJ1-2,TGTGCCAGCAGCCCCTCGAATAACTATGGCTACACCTTC,CASSPSNNYGYTF
TRBD2,few,TRBV7-3,TRBJ2-3,TGTGCCAGCAGCTCTGCGGGGGGCACAGATACGCAGTATTTT,CASSSAGGTDTQYF
NA,NA,TRBV13,TRBJ2-3,TGTGCCAGCCGCCAGAGGCCCACAGATACGCAGTATTTT,CASRQRPTDTQYF
NA,few,TRBV11-2,TRBJ1-1,TGTGCCAGCAGCTTAGTGACGGGGGAGAGGACTGAAGCTTTCTTT,CASSLVTGERTEAFF
TRBD2,NA,TRBV27,TRBJ2-5,TGTGCCAGCAGTTTAGGGGGGGGTCTGGAGACCCATTACTTC,CASSLGGGLETHYF
NA,few,TRBV6-5,TRBJ1-2,TGTGCCAGCAGCGATAGCTACTATGGCTACACCTTC,CASSDSYYGYTF
NA,many,TRBV2,TRBJ1-5,TGTGCCAGCAGGGGTAATCAGCCCCAGCATTTT,CASRGNQPQHF
NA,NA,TRBV19,TRBJ2-1,TGTGCCAGTAGTATAGAACTAGCCCCCAATGAGCAGTTCTTC,CASSIELAPNEQFF
NA,few,TRBV27,TRBJ2-5,TGTGCCAGCGCTGGGACACCTTCCCAAGAGACCCAGTACTTC,CASAGTPSQETQYF
NA,many,TRBV9,TRBJ2-7,TGTGCCAGCAGCGTGGCCGGGACCTCACGCGACGAGCAGTACTTC,CASSVAGTSRDEQYF
NA,few,TRBV5-6,TRBJ2-5,TGTGCCAGCAGCCGCGAAGAGACCCAGTACTTC,CASSREETQYF
NA,NA,TRBV6-2/TRBV6-3,TRBJ2-1,TGTGCCAGCAGTTATACGCCAGCCCTCGGCAATGAGCAGTTCTTC,CASSYTPALGNEQFF
TRBD1,NA,TRBV19,TRBJ1-2,TGTGCCAGTAGTATAGATCGGACAGGGGGTCGAGGCTACACCTTC,CASSIDRTGGRGYTF
TRBD1,few,TRBV6-1,TRBJ1-6,TGTGCCAGCAGTGAAGAGAACAGGGGTAATTCACCCCTCCACTTT,CASSEENRGNSPLHF
TRBD1,NA,TRBV6-2/TRBV6-3,TRBJ1-2,TGTGCCAGCAGTTACCCTACAGGGGTTGATGGCTACACCTTC,CASSYPTGVDGYTF
NA,few,TRBV11-3,TRBJ2-2,TGTGCCAGCAGCTCAATCGCCGGGGAGCTGTTTTTT,CASSSIAGELFF
TRBD2,few,TRBV10-2,TRBJ2-7,TGCGCCAGCAGTGAGAAAGGGACTAGTGCCTACGAGCAGTACTTC,CASSEKGTSAYEQYF
NA,NA,TRBV4-3,TRBJ1-2,TGCGCCAGCAGCCAAGATAAAGCTGTTGGGGCGGGCTATGGCTACACCTTC,CASSQDKAVGAGYGYTF
NA,NA,TRBV2,TRBJ2-1,TGTGCCAGCAGAGGAAGTAGGGCTGAGCAGTTCTTC,CASRGSRAEQFF
NA,NA,TRBV5-5,TRBJ2-7,TGTGCCAGCTCTATGCGGTACGAGCAGTACTTC,CASSMRYEQYF
NA,few,TRBV2,TRBJ1-5,TGTGCCAGCAGTCCCTGGATGAGGGGAAATCAGCCCCAGCATTTT,CASSPWMRGNQPQHF
NA,NA,TRBV7-4,TRBJ1-5,TGTGCCAGCAGCTTAGACAGCCAGCCCCAGCATTTT,CASSLDSQPQHF
TRBD1,once,TRBV20-1,TRBJ1-6,TGCAGTGCTAGAGATCCGAGACAGGGGAATTCACCCCTCCACTTT,CSARDPRQGNSPLHF
NA,few,TRBV12-3/TRBV12-4,TRBJ2-7,TGTGCCAGCAGTACGGACGGAGCACTATACGAGCAGTACTTC,CASSTDGALYEQYF
NA,few,TRBV7-6,TRBJ2-7,TGTGCCAGCAGTCGGACAGCCGGCTCCTACGAGCAGTACTTC,CASSRTAGSYEQYF
NA,NA,TRBV27,TRBJ2-3,TGTGCCAGCAGGACGCCCGGCACAGATACGCAGTATTTT,CASRTPGTDTQYF
TRBD1,NA,TRBV11-2,TRBJ1-1,TGTGCCAGCAGCTTAGATCGGGACAGTACGAACACTGAAGCTTTCTTT,CASSLDRDSTNTEAFF